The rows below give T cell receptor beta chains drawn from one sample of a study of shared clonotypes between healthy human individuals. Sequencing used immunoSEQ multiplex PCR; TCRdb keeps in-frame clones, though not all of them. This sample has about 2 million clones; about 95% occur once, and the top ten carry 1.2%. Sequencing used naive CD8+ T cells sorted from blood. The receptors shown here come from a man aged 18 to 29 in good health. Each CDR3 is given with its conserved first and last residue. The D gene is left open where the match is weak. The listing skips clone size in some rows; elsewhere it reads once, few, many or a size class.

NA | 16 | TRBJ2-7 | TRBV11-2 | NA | CASSLVGTGVYYEQYF | TGTGCCAGCAGCTTAGTGGGGACCGGGGTTTACTACGAGCAGTACTTC
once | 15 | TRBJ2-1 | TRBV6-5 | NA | CASSYAGDSYNEQFF | TGTGCCAGCAGTTACGCAGGGGACTCCTACAATGAGCAGTTCTTC
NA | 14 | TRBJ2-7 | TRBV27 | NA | CASSLTRGAYEQYF | TGTGCCAGCAGTTTGACTCGCGGGGCCTACGAGCAGTACTTC
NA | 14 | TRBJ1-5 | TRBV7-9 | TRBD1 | CASGGTGVRQPQHF | TGTGCCAGCGGAGGGACAGGGGTTCGTCAGCCCCAGCATTTT
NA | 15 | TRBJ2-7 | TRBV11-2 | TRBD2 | CASSSGLAEIYEQYF | TGTGCCAGCAGCTCGGGACTAGCGGAAATCTACGAGCAGTACTTC
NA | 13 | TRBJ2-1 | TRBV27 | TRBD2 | CASGVAGGPLGFF | TGTGCCAGCGGAGTAGCGGGAGGGCCGTTGGGGTTCTTC
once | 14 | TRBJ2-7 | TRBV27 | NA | CASSLDGAPYEQYF | TGTGCCAGCAGTTTAGATGGCGCCCCCTACGAGCAGTACTTC
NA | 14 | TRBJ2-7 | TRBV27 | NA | CASSSPGRFYEQYF | TGTGCCAGCAGCTCACCGGGACGATTCTACGAGCAGTACTTC
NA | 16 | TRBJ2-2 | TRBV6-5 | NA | CASSYKAPANTGELFF | TGTGCCAGCAGTTACAAGGCCCCGGCGAACACCGGGGAGCTGTTTTTT
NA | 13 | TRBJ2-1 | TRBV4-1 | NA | CASSHQGRDEQFF | TGCGCCAGCAGCCACCAGGGTCGGGATGAGCAGTTCTTC
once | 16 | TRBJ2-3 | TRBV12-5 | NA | CASGSSGRGAEDTQYF | TGTGCTAGTGGTTCGTCAGGACGAGGGGCGGAGGATACGCAGTATTTT
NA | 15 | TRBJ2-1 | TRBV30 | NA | CAWSVGTPASNEQFF | TGTGCCTGGAGTGTGGGAACCCCGGCGTCCAATGAGCAGTTCTTC
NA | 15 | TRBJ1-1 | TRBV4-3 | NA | CASSQDLGGSTEAFF | TGCGCCAGCAGCCAAGATTTAGGTGGGAGCACTGAAGCTTTCTTT
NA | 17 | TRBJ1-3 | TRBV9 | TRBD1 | CASSAGQGPVGGNTIYF | TGTGCCAGCAGCGCCGGACAGGGACCCGTAGGTGGAAACACCATATATTTT
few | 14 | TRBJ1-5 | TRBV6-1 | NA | CASSWTGGNQPQHF | TGTGCCAGCAGTTGGACTGGAGGCAATCAGCCCCAGCATTTT
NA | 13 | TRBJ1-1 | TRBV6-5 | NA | CASSSGPRTEAFF | TGTGCCAGCAGTTCGGGCCCGAGGACTGAAGCTTTCTTT
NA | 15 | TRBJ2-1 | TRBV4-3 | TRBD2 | CASSPIAGEDNEQFF | TGCGCCAGCAGCCCAATAGCGGGAGAAGACAATGAGCAGTTCTTC
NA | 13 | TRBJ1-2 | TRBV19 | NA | CASSLGANYGYTF | TGTGCCAGTAGTCTCGGAGCTAACTATGGCTACACCTTC
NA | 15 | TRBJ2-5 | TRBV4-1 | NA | CASSPDGRWEETQYF | TGCGCCAGCAGCCCAGACGGACGGTGGGAAGAGACCCAGTACTTC
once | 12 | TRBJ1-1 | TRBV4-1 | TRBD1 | CASSQTGDEAFF | TGCGCCAGCAGCCAAACAGGGGACGAAGCTTTCTTT
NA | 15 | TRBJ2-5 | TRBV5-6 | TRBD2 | CASSLELAGVVTQYF | TGTGCCAGCAGCTTGGAACTAGCGGGAGTTGTGACCCAGTACTTC
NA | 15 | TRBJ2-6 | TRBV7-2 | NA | CASRPRGAGANVLTF | TGTGCCAGCAGACCCAGGGGGGCCGGGGCCAACGTCCTGACTTTC